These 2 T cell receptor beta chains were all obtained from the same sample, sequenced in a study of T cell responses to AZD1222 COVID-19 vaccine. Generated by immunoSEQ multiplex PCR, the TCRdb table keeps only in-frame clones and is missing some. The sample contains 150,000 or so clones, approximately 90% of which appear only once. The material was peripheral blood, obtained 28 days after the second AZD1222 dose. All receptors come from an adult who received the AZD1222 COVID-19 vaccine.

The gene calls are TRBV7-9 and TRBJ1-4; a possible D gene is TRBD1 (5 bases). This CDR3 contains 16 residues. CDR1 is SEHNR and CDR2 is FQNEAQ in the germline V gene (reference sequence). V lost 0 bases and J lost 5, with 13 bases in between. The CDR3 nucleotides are TGTGCCAGCAGCTTAGCAGGCGACAGCCGGAATGAAAAACTGTTTTTT. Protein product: CASSLAGDSRNEKLFF. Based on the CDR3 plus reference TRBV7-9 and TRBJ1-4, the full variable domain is DTGVSQNPRHKITKRGQNVTFRCDPISEHNRLYWYRQTLGQGPEFLTYFQNEAQLEKSRLLSDRFSAERPKGSFSTLEIQRTEQGDSAMYLCASSLAGDSRNEKLFFGSGTQLSVL.

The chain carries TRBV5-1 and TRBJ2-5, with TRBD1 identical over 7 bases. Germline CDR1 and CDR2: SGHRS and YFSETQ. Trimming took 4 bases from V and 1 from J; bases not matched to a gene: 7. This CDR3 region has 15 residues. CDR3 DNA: TGCGCCAGCAGCCCGCCGGGACAGCTCCAAGAGACCCAGTACTTC. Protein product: CASSPPGQLQETQYF.